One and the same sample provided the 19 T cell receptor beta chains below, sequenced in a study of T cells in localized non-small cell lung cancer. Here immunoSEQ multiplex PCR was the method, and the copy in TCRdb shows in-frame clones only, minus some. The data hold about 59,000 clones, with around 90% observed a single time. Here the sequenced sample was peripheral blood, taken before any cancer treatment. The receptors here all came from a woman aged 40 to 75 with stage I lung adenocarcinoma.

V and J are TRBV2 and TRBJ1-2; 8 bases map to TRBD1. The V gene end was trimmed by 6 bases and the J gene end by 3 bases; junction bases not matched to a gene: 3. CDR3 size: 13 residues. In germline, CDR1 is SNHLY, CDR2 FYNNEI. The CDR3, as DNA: TGTGCCAGCAGCGAACAGGGGGACTATGGCTACACCTTC. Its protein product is CASSEQGDYGYTF.

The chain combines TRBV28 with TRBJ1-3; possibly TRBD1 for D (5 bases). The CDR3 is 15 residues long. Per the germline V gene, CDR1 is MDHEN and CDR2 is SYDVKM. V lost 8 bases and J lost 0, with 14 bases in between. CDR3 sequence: CASVSGTSSGNTIYF. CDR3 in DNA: TGTGCCAGCGTATCCGGGACCTCCTCTGGAAACACCATATATTTT.

CDR3 nucleotides: TGTGCCAGCAGCCGGACAGGGGCTGACTACGAGCAGTACTTC. It specifies CASSRTGADYEQYF. The genes are TRBV6-6 and TRBJ2-7, with TRBD1 matching 9 bases. The germline CDR1 and CDR2 sequences are MNHNY and SVGAGI (reference sequence). J lost 3 bases, V lost 6 bases, and 6 bases had no gene match. This CDR3 has 14 amino acids.

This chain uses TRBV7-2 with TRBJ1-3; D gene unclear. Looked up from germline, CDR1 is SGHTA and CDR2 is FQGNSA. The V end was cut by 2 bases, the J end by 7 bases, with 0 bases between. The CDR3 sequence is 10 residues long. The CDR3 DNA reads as TGTGCCAGCAGCTTAAACACCATATATTTT. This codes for CASSLNTIYF.

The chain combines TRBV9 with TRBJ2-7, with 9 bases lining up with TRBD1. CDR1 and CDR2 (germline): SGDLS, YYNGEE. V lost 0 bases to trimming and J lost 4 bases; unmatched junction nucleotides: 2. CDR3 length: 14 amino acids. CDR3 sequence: CASSVAGQGYEQYF. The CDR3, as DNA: TGTGCCAGCAGCGTAGCGGGACAGGGATACGAGCAGTACTTC. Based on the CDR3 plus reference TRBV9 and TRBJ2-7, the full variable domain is DSGVTQTPKHLITATGQRVTLRCSPRSGDLSVYWYQQSLDQGLQFLIQYYNGEERAKGNILERFSAQQFPDLHSELNLSSLELGDSALYFCASSVAGQGYEQYFGPGTRLTVT.

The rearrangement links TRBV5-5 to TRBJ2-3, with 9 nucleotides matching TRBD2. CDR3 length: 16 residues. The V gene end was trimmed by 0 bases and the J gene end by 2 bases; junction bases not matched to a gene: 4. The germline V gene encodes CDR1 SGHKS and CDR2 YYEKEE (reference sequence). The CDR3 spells CASSLGLAGSTDTQYF. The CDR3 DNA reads TGTGCCAGCAGCTTGGGCCTAGCGGGATCCACAGATACGCAGTATTTT. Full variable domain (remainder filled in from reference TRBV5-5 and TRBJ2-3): DAGVTQSPTHLIKTRGQQVTLRCSPISGHKSVSWYQQVLGQGPQFIFQYYEKEERGRGNFPDRFSARQFPNYSSELNVNALLLGDSALYLCASSLGLAGSTDTQYFGPGTRLTVL.

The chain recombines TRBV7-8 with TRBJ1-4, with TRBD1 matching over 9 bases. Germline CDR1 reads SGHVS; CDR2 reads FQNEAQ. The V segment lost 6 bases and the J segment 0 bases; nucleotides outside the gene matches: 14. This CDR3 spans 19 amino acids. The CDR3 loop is CASSQGGGTGTSTNEKLFF. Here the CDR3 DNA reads TGTGCCAGCAGTCAAGGGGGAGGGACAGGGACGTCAACTAATGAAAAACTGTTTTTT.

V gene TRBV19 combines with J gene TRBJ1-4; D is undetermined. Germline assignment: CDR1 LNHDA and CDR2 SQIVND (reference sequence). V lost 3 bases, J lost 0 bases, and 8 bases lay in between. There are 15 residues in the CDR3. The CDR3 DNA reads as TGTGCCAGTAGTATTACAATTGCAACTAATGAAAAACTGTTTTTT. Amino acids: CASSITIATNEKLFF. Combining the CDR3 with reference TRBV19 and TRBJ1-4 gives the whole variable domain DGGITQSPKYLFRKEGQNVTLSCEQNLNHDAMYWYRQDPGQGLRLIYYSQIVNDFQKGDIAEGYSVSREKKESFPLTVTSAQKNPTAFYLCASSITIATNEKLFFGSGTQLSVL.

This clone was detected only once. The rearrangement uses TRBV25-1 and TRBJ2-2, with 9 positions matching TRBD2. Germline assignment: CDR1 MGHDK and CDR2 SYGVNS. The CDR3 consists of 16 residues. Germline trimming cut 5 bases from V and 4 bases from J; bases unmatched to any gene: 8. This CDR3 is CASSYVGLARTGELFF. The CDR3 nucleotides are TGTGCCAGCAGTTATGTAGGACTAGCGCGCACCGGGGAGCTGTTTTTT.

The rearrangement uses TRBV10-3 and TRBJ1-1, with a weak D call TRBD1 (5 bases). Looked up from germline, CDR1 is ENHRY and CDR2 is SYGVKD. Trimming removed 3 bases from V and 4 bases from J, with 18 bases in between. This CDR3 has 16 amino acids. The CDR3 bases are TGTGCCATCAGTGAACAGGTTGGGGGGTTGGGCACTGAAGCTTTCTTT. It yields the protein CAISEQVGGLGTEAFF.

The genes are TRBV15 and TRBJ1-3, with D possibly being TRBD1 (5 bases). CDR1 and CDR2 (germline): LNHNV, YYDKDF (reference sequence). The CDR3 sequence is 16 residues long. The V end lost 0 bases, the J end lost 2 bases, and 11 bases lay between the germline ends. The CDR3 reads CATSRDLPGTGNTIYF. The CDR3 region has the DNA TGTGCCACCAGCAGAGATTTACCAGGGACTGGAAACACCATATATTTT.

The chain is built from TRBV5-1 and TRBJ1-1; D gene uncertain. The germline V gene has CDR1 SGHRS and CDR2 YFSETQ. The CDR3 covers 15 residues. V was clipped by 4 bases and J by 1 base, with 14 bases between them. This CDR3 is CASSLGPRQNTEAFF. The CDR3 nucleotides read TGCGCCAGCAGCCTAGGACCTCGACAGAACACTGAAGCTTTCTTT. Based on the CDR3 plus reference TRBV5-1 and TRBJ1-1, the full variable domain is KAGVTQTPRYLIKTRGQQVTLSCSPISGHRSVSWYQQTPGQGLQFLFEYFSETQRNKGNFPGRFSGRQFSNSRSEMNVSTLELGDSALYLCASSLGPRQNTEAFFGQGTRLTVV.

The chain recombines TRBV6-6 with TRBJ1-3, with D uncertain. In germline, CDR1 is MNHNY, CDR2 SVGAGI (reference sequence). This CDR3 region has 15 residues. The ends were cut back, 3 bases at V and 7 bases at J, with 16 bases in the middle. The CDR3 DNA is TGTGCCAGCAGTTATCGACGGAGGGTTGGGAACACCATATATTTT. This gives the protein CASSYRRRVGNTIYF.

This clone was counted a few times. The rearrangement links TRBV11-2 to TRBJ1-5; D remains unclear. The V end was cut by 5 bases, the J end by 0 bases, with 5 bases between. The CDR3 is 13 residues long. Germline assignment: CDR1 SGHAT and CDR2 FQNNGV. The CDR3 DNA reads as TGTGCCAGCAGCCCATTTAGCAATCAGCCCCAGCATTTT. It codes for CASSPFSNQPQHF.

The CDR3 spells CASANRGSYEQYF. The CDR3 DNA reads as TGTGCCAGCGCGAACCGGGGCTCCTACGAGCAGTACTTC. The chain is built from TRBV6-6 and TRBJ2-7; TRBD2 is a possible D gene (5 bases). Germline loops: CDR1 MNHNY, CDR2 SVGAGI (reference sequence). The V and J ends lost 8 bases and 0 bases respectively, with 11 bases between them. The CDR3 spans 13 residues.

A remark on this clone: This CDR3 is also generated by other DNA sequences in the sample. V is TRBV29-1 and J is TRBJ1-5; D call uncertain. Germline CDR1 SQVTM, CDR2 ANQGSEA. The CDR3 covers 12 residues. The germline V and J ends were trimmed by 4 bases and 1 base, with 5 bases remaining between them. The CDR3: CSVGNSNQPQHF. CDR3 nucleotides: TGCAGCGTTGGAAACAGCAATCAGCCCCAGCATTTT.

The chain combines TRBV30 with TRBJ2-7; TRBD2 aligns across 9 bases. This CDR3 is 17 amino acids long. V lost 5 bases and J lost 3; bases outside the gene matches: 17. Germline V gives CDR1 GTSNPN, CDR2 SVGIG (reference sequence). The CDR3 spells CAWAGGGHIRPNYEQYF. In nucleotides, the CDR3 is TGTGCCTGGGCGGGGGGGGGACACATACGGCCTAACTACGAGCAGTACTTC. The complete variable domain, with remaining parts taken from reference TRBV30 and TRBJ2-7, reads SQTIHQWPATLVQPVGSPLSLECTVEGTSNPNLYWYRQAAGRGLQLLFYSVGIGQISSEVPQNLSASRPQDRQFILSSKKLLLSDSGFYLCAWAGGGHIRPNYEQYFGPGTRLTVT.

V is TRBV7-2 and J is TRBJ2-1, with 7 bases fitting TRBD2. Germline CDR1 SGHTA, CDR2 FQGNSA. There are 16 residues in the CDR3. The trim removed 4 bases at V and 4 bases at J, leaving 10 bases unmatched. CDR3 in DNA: TGTGCCAGCAGCTCTCTAGCGCGGGGGTCTTACAATGAGCAGTTCTTC. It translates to CASSSLARGSYNEQFF. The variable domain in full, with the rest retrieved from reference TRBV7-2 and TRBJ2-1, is GAGVSQSPSNKVTEKGKDVELRCDPISGHTALYWYRQSLGQGLEFLIYFQGNSAPDKSGLPSDRFSAERTGGSVSTLTIQRTQQEDSAVYLCASSSLARGSYNEQFFGPGTRLTVL.

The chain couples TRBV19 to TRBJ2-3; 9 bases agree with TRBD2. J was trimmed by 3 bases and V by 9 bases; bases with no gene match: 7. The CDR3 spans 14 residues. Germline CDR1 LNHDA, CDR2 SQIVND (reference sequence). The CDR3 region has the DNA TGTGCCAGCGGGCGGGGGGGAATAACAGATACGCAGTATTTT. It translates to CASGRGGITDTQYF.